The subject of this entry is one TCR beta chain. The sample comes from a study of blood T cell repertoires in COVID-19. At the level of the study: The United States, Italy and Spain provided the acute and convalescent COVID-19 samples. Sample material is recorded as cDNA or gDNA derived from T cells, B-cell-depleted T cells, or PBMCs.

This CDR3 has 15 amino acids. The V end lost 2 bases, the J end lost 1 base, and 11 bases lay between the germline ends. Germline CDR1 reads SGHRS; CDR2 reads YFSETQ. As handled by the study authors: Quantification of nucleated cells was approximated via reference gene primer amplification. Profiling relied on immunoSEQ multiplex PCR, and the TCRdb table lists in-frame clones only, not all of them. V and J calls and clone size are those listed in that table; D and trimming were worked out from the DNA. Among under 300,000 clones listed, roughly 87% were seen once. The chain carries TRBV5-1 and TRBJ2-3; weak D call: TRBD2 (5 bases). The sequenced material came from peripheral blood. The TCR originated in a woman aged 40 to 49 who had recovered from COVID-19. The CDR3 DNA reads TGCGCCAGCAGCTTATCCCCCGGGGGCACAGATACGCAGTATTTT. Translating it yields CASSLSPGGTDTQYF.